The 2 T cell receptor beta chains reported below all come from one sample, sequenced in a study of regulatory T cells in long-lasting Graves disease (dated by TCRdb to the early 2020s). This specimen's time point label, per the study, means: newly diagnosed GD, antithyroid drugs for less than 3 months. For both TCR sequencing and RNA sequencing, RNA was extracted from PBMCs in TRIzol. The library relied on multiplex PCR. Sequencer: Illumina HiSeq 4000. iRepertoire HTBI primers and Arm-PCR amplification of CDR3 regions were used to construct TCR beta libraries. TCRdb trimmed the raw reads at Q25, called clones with MiXCR and kept productive beta chains. CDR3 protein duplicates are merged, each entry listing the most common genes and DNA. The sample table contains approximately 470,000 distinct CDR3 sequences; only one count was recorded for about 17% of them. The ten largest clones represent 10% to 15% of the sample.

This sample also belongs to another study, concerning T cells in Graves' hyperthyroidism and ophthalmopathy.

Specimen: peripheral blood mononuclear cells (PBMCs), collected at new diagnosis, from a patient treated with antithyroid drugs. The origin of the receptors is a man aged 40-49 years with Graves disease. Donor details come from another sample of the same person, matched by shared clones.

The chain uses TRBV12-3 or TRBV12-4 and TRBJ1-2; TRBD1 matches 7 bases. This CDR3 is 13 amino acids long. V shed 7 bases, J shed 2 bases, and the junction held 4 bases outside the gene matches. This CDR3 is CASTYRGNYGYTF. CDR3 sequence (DNA): TGTGCCAGCACGTACAGGGGAAACTATGGCTACACCTTC.

V usage is TRBV4-2 and J usage is TRBJ2-3; 12 bases are a match to TRBD2. With 0 bases clipped from V and 10 bases from J, the junction kept 8 bases outside the gene matches. The CDR3 is 16 residues long. The germline gives CDR1 LGHNA, CDR2 YNFKEQ. The CDR3: CASSQESLAGGPSQYF. The DNA for the CDR3 is TGTGCCAGCAGCCAAGAATCACTAGCGGGAGGCCCCTCGCAGTATTTT.